Presented here are 5 T cell receptor beta chains from one specimen sequenced in a study of a mutant IDH1 vaccine in newly diagnosed glioma (dated by TCRdb to about 2021). Their antigens are not known. The library was generated by the immunoSEQ multiplex PCR assay. The table comes from immuneACCESS by way of TCRdb, which keeps in-frame sequences with V and J called. Part of the clones is missing from these tables; in studies checked, under half for an unresolved V gene and the rest for unknown reasons. The sample contains approximately 81,000 clones, over 75% of them found a single time. The ten largest account for around 2% of the sample. This sample's time point label indicates: week 23, last vaccination. Each vaccine dose was 300 ug of a 20-mer mutant IDH1 peptide in Montanide, given subcutaneously with topical imiquimod. Source: PBMCs, taken from a glioma patient whose treatment included an IDH1 peptide vaccine. Source of these receptors: a man aged 30 to 39 with glioma. Some clones in this sample may be carry-over from other donors' samples.

This chain uses TRBV10-3 with TRBJ1-5; D gene unclear. Trimming left V 7 bases short and J 7 bases short, with 11 bases between. The CDR3 spans 12 residues. Germline CDR1 reads ENHRY; CDR2 reads SYGVKD. The CDR3 nucleotides are TGTGCCATCAAGGACTTAGGGCAGCCCCAGCATTTT. Translated: CAIKDLGQPQHF.

This clone appeared once. This sequence joins TRBV7-9 and TRBJ1-2; D not resolved. CDR1 SEHNR and CDR2 FQNEAQ come from the germline V gene (reference sequence). Between the trimmed V and J ends, which lost 1 base and 8 bases, there was a span of 8 bases. The CDR3 has 12 residues. CDR3 sequence (DNA): TGTGCCAGCAGCTTAGGGGAGGGAGGCTACACCTTC. Encoded protein: CASSLGEGGYTF.

The V gene is TRBV28, the J gene TRBJ2-3; 10 positions match TRBD2. CDR1 MDHEN and CDR2 SYDVKM come from the germline V gene. Trimming took 4 bases from V and 4 from J; bases not matched to a gene: 29. This CDR3 has 23 amino acids. CDR3 bases: TGTGCCAGCAGTTCCCATATACCCCCTCCTAGCGGGGGCCATTATTTCCTCGCAGATACGCAGTATTTT. It is translated as CASSSHIPPPSGGHYFLADTQYF.

The chain has TRBV30 and TRBJ1-1, with unresolved D. Germline-derived CDR1 and CDR2 are GTSNPN and SVGIG (reference sequence). CDR3 length equals 15 residues. V lost 0 bases and J lost 7, with 18 bases in between. For the CDR3, the DNA is TGTGCCTGGAGTGTGGTGGACGGTAGAGGAGGTGAAGCTTTCTTT. Residues: CAWSVVDGRGGEAFF.

V and J are TRBV20-1 and TRBJ2-1, with D unresolved. V lost 0 bases and J 10 bases, leaving 7 bases between the germline ends. Per the germline V gene, CDR1 is DFQATT and CDR2 is SNEGSKA (reference sequence). The CDR3 covers 11 residues. The CDR3: CSARDFREQFF. The CDR3 DNA sequence: TGCAGTGCTAGAGATTTTCGGGAGCAGTTCTTC.